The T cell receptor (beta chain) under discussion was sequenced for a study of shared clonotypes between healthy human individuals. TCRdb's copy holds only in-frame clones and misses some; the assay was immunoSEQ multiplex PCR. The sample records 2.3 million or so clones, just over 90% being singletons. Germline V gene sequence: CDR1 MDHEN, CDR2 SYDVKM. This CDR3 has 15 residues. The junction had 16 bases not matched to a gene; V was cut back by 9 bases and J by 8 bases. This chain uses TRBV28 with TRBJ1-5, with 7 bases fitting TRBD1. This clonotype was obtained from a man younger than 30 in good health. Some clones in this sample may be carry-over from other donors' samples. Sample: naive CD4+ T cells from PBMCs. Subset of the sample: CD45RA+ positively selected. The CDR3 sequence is CASTVPGAQGEPQHF. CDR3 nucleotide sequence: TGTGCCAGTACTGTACCAGGGGCGCAGGGGGAGCCCCAGCATTTT. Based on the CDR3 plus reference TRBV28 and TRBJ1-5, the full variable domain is DVKVTQSSRYLVKRTGEKVFLECVQDMDHENMFWYRQDPGLGLRLIYFSYDVKMKEKGDIPEGYSVSREKKERFSLILESASTNQTSMYLCASTVPGAQGEPQHFGDGTRLSIL.